Shown below are 8 T cell receptor beta chains from a single sample sequenced in a study of T-cell memory formation after mild COVID-19. TCRdb recomputed calls from the 5' RACE reads with MiXCR, one row per CDR3 protein. The sample yields around 510,000 distinct CDR3 sequences, roughly 21% seen once. The specimen sequenced was PBMCs or a T cell subset sorted from them (not recorded which). Receptors originate from an adult woman who had mild COVID-19 (a few samples of this study predate the infection). Cell type and time point are not known.

The sample holds a few counts of this clonotype. The chain has TRBV18 and TRBJ1-1; D not resolved. Germline loops: CDR1 KGHSH, CDR2 LQKENI. Trimming removed 2 bases at V and 1 base at J, with 14 bases between. This CDR3 has 16 amino acids. The CDR3 DNA sequence: TGTGCCAGCTCACCAAACCTCCGGGGTTCGAACACTGAAGCTTTCTTT. Amino acids: CASSPNLRGSNTEAFF.

The chain combines TRBV4-2 with TRBJ1-2; 10 bases match TRBD1. V gave up 1 base and J gave up 8 bases; unmatched junction bases: 7. This CDR3 has 15 residues. Germline V gene data show CDR1 as LGHNA and CDR2 as YNFKEQ. The CDR3 here is CASSQAPGQGSGYTF. The DNA for the CDR3 is TGTGCCAGCAGCCAAGCCCCGGGACAGGGGAGCGGCTACACCTTC.

The V and J genes are TRBV7-8 and TRBJ2-1, with D uncertain. V was clipped by 4 bases and J by 0 bases, with 10 bases between them. The CDR3 extends over 15 amino acids. The germline V gene encodes CDR1 SGHVS and CDR2 FQNEAQ. CDR3 DNA sequence: TGTGCCAGCAGCTCCGACACCAGCTCCTACAATGAGCAGTTCTTC. This translates into CASSSDTSSYNEQFF. The variable domain in full, completed from reference TRBV7-8 and TRBJ2-1, reads GAGVSQSPRYKVAKRGQDVALRCDPISGHVSLFWYQQALGQGPEFLTYFQNEAQLDKSGLPSDRFFAERPEGSVSTLKIQRTQQEDSAVYLCASSSDTSSYNEQFFGPGTRLTVL.

This clonotype was seen a few times. The rearrangement uses TRBV12-3 or TRBV12-4 and TRBJ2-5; D possibly matches TRBD1 or TRBD2 (5 bases each). The CDR3 is made up of 15 amino acids. Trimming shortened V by 5 bases and J by 5 bases, and 18 bases separated the two germline ends. DNA for the CDR3: TGTGCCAGCAGTATCGGGACCCCAAAGTACGAGACCCAGTACTTC. It codes for CASSIGTPKYETQYF.

This chain connects TRBV24-1 to TRBJ2-3; the match to TRBD1 covers 8 bases. V was clipped by 0 bases and J by 0 bases; unmatched bases: 4. CDR1 KGHDR and CDR2 SFDVKD come from the germline V gene. The CDR3 sequence is 17 residues long. The CDR3 region has the DNA TGTGCCACCAGTGATTTGCGACAGGGGATAAGCACAGATACGCAGTATTTT. Its translation: CATSDLRQGISTDTQYF.

This clonotype was detected only a few times. CDR3 sequence reads: CASSTGTRYRGLQPNEQFF. The CDR3 region has the DNA TGCGCCAGCAGCACCGGGACTAGATATCGGGGCCTACAACCCAATGAGCAGTTCTTC. The rearrangement links TRBV5-1 to TRBJ2-1; 8 bases are shared with TRBD2. After removal of 4 bases from V and 6 bases from J, the junction contained 21 bases not matched to a gene. The V gene's germline CDR1 is SGHRS and CDR2 YFSETQ. The CDR3 contains 19 residues.

The chain carries TRBV3-1 and TRBJ2-7; 8 bases match TRBD2. The CDR3 covers 15 residues. From germline, CDR1 is LGHDT and CDR2 YNNKEL (reference sequence). J was trimmed by 5 bases and V by 2 bases; bases with no gene match: 8. The chain's CDR3 is CASSQSPGGINEQYF. In DNA, the CDR3 is TGTGCCAGCAGCCAATCGCCGGGGGGGATCAACGAGCAGTACTTC.

The rearrangement uses TRBV25-1 and TRBJ2-5; 10 positions agree with TRBD1. Losses at the gene ends were 2 bases for V and 5 bases for J; bases not matched to a gene: 8. Germline CDR1 MGHDK, CDR2 SYGVNS. The CDR3 has 16 residues. The CDR3 DNA sequence: TGTGCCAGCAGTGAAGCACGACAGGGGGCAGTTGAGACCCAGTACTTC. Protein: CASSEARQGAVETQYF.